This T cell receptor beta chain was obtained from a study of T cells in Graves' hyperthyroidism and ophthalmopathy. RNA transcripts gave rise to amplified TCR beta CDR3 regions. RT-PCR in the first round (using the HTBI primer set) targeted the TCR CDR3. MiXCR, applied by TCRdb to the multiplex PCR reads, yields one record per CDR3 protein. The sample has roughly 420,000 distinct CDR3 sequences; roughly 14% are singletons. This clonotype was counted at least ten times. V lost 3 bases and J lost 1, with 7 bases in between. The germline V gene encodes CDR1 SGHVS and CDR2 FQNEAQ. The CDR3 has 13 residues.

Material for sequencing was blood. The chain carries TRBV7-8 and TRBJ2-7; no definite D call. The sequence was collected from a young woman with Graves' hyperthyroidism. The DNA of the CDR3 is TGTGCCAGCAGCTTTATGAGTTCCTACGAGCAGTACTTC. It is translated as CASSFMSSYEQYF. Drawing the rest from reference TRBV7-8 and TRBJ2-7, the complete variable domain is GAGVSQSPRYKVAKRGQDVALRCDPISGHVSLFWYQQALGQGPEFLTYFQNEAQLDKSGLPSDRFFAERPEGSVSTLKIQRTQQEDSAVYLCASSFMSSYEQYFGPGTRLTVT.